This TCR beta chain was identified in a study of blood T cell repertoires in COVID-19 (dated by TCRdb to the early 2020s). Study-level background: Samples from collaborators originated in the United States, Italy and Spain and spanned both the acute and convalescent phases of COVID-19. The material from the prospective study consisted of cDNA or gDNA derived from T cells, B-cell-depleted T cells, or PBMCs. Where available, HLA class I and class II types were taken from metadata supplied by the sample provider and were not determined by assay-based typing. The dataset comprised deeply sampled blood TCRbeta repertoires from subjects exposed to, actively infected with, or recovered from COVID-19. The repertoires were released in a freely available public database intended as a resource for research on the immune response to SARS-CoV-2. The samples were drawn from the first 160 participants of the ongoing ImmuneRACE study and from 950 to 1,500 subjects provided by 6 global collaborators. The sample metadata nearly always contained a de-identified subject ID, COVID-19 status, age in years and sex.

TCRbeta CDR3 regions were amplified from genomic DNA using the immunoSEQ Assay, a bias-controlled multiplex PCR. Under the source paper's analysis protocol: Within the assay, amplification of reference gene primers was used to estimate how many nucleated cells each sample contained. To quantify the absolute abundance of each unique TCRbeta CDR3 rearrangement, sequence reads were collapsed and filtered. Productive Simpson clonality was computed per sample as the square root of Simpson's diversity index over productive rearrangements. TCRdb limited this immuneACCESS table to in-frame rearrangements with V and J called. A share of clones is missing; checked studies link under half to unresolved V genes, and the rest is unexplained. V and J calls plus clone size are reproduced from that table; the DNA served to infer D and trimming. Present in this sample are about 270,000 clones, 75% to 90% of which were seen just once. The top ten clonotypes cover 4.1% of the sample.

In the case of this clone: The antigen this receptor binds is unknown. It has no much larger one-base neighbor in the sample; base qualities were not kept.

In the prospective study, participants were about 18 to 95 years old, resided in approximately 25 geographic areas of the United States, and were enrolled through a virtual design. Cohort assignment in the prospective study relied on participant-reported clinical history from a screening survey and a study questionnaire. In the prospective study, whole blood, serum and a nasopharyngeal or oropharyngeal swab were collected from each participant by mobile phlebotomists. Prospective study participants could optionally give additional blood draws and questionnaires over an approximately two-month period. Blood samples from the prospective study were shipped frozen or at room temperature prior to DNA extraction. The CDR3 holds 16 amino acids from the cysteine to the phenylalanine. Of the read, only the CDR3 DNA is kept; its 48 bases are in frame from base 1. V was cut back by 1 base and J by 4 bases, leaving a gap of 16 bases between them. The CDR1 and CDR2 encoded by the germline V gene (reference sequence) are LGHDT and YNNKEL.

Results the study describes overall, beyond this receptor: Clinical and demographic metadata were provided uncurated, with the amount varying by source and participant.

The chain was built from TRBV3-1 (or the pseudogene TRBV3-2) and TRBJ2-5; no D gene can be assigned with confidence. Sequencing used PBMCs or T cells enriched from blood (not recorded which). This clonotype was obtained from a woman in her 30s with acute COVID-19. The DNA is as follows: TGTGCCAGCAGCCAAGGGGCAGGTTCGGATTCAGAGACCCAGTACTTC. It encodes CASSQGAGSDSETQYF.